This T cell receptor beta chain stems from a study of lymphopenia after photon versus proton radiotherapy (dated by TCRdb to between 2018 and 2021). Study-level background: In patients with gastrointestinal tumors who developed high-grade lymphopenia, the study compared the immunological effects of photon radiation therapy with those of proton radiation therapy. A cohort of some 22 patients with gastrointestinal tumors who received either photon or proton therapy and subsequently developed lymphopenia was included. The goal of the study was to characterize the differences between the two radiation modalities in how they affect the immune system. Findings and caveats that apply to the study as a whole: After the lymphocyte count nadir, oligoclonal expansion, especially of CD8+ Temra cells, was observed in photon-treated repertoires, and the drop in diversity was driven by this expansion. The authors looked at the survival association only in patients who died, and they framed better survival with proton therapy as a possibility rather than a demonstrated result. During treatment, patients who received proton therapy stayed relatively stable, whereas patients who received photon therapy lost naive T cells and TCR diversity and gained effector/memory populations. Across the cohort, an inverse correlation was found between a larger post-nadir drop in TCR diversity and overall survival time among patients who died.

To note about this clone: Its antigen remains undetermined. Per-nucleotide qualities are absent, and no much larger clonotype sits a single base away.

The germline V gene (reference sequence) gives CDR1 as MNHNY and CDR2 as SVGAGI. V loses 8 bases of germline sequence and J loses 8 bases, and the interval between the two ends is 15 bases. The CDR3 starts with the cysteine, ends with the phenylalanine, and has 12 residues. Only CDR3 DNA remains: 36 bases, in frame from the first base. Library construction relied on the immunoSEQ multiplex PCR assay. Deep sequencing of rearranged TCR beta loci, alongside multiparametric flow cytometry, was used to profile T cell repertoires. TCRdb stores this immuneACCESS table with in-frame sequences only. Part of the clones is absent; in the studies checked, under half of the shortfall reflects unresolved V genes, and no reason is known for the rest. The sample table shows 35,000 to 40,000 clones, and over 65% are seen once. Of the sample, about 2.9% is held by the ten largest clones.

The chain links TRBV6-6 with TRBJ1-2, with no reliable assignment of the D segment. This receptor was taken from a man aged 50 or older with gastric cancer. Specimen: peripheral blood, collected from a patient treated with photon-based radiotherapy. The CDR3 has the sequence CASVDYSGGYTF. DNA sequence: TGTGCCAGCGTGGACTACTCGGGCGGCTACACCTTC.